These T cell receptor beta chains were read from a single sample in a study of T cells in Graves' hyperthyroidism and ophthalmopathy. TCRdb recomputed calls from the multiplex PCR reads with MiXCR, one row per CDR3 protein. The sample comprises approximately 570,000 distinct CDR3 sequences, about 20% of which are singletons, and 47% rests with the top ten. What was sequenced was blood. The receptor source for this set is a man between 40 and 49 years old with Graves' ophthalmopathy. CDR3s include the opening cysteine and the closing phenylalanine or tryptophan. Fields, in order: D gene, V gene, clone size, J gene, CDR3 DNA, CDR3 protein. The D gene is left open where the match is weak. Clone sizes are given selectively: once, few, many, or a class where the clone is expanded.

>.|TRBV28|few|TRBJ1-3
TGTGCCAGCTCCGTCTCTGGAAACACCATATATTTT
CASSVSGNTIYF
>.|TRBV5-1|.|TRBJ2-1
TGTGCCAGCAGCTACTCCGGGGCAGGGCACTACAATGAGCAGTTCTTC
CASSYSGAGHYNEQFF
>TRBD1|TRBV4-1|.|TRBJ1-2
TGCGCCAGCAGCCATCCGGGACAGGGGAGGTTGAACTATGGCTACACCTTC
CASSHPGQGRLNYGYTF
>.|TRBV2|many|TRBJ1-1
TGTGCCAGCAAAGTTGACAGAAACACTGAAGCTTTCTTT
CASKVDRNTEAFF
>.|TRBV6-6|.|TRBJ1-6
TGTGCCAGCAGTTACACCGGTCCCGGGGGTACCCTCCACTTT
CASSYTGPGGTLHF
>.|TRBV20-1|.|TRBJ2-3
TGCAGTGCTAATAAGGGGCGTGTGGATACGCAGTATTTT
CSANKGRVDTQYF
>.|TRBV4-1|.|TRBJ2-3
TGCGCCAGCAGCCAGGAATCACAAAAAAAGCTCGATACGCAGTATTTT
CASSQESQKKLDTQYF
>.|TRBV7-9|many|TRBJ2-5
TGTGCCAGCAGCTCAGAAGGGGTTCGAGAGACCCAGTACTTC
CASSSEGVRETQYF
>TRBD1|TRBV6-5|few|TRBJ1-1
TGTGCCAGCAGTTACCGGGGACAGGGGTACACTGAAGCTTTCTTT
CASSYRGQGYTEAFF
>.|TRBV27|.|TRBJ1-1
TGTGCCAGCAGTTTATTCAGGGGTTTGGGCACTGAAGCTTTCTTT
CASSLFRGLGTEAFF
>.|TRBV30|many|TRBJ2-3
TGTGCCTGGACTCGGTATACAGATACGCAGTATTTT
CAWTRYTDTQYF
>.|TRBV5-1|.|TRBJ2-7
TGCGCCAGCAGCTCGGGGGGCCCGGGCAACGAGCAGTACTTC
CASSSGGPGNEQYF
>.|TRBV19|.|TRBJ1-1
TGTGCCAGTAGGACCCCCGCCGGGACGGAGAACACTGAAGCTTTCTTT
CASRTPAGTENTEAFF
>.|TRBV7-9|.|TRBJ1-2
TGTGCCAGCAGCACAGGGACTTGGTATGGCTACACCTTC
CASSTGTWYGYTF
>.|TRBV20-1|many|TRBJ2-1
TGCAGTGCTAGAGAGCGGGGTTGGAATGAGCAGTTCTTC
CSARERGWNEQFF
>TRBD2|TRBV7-2|.|TRBJ2-3
TGTGCCAGCAGCTTAATGGGGGGGGGGGGGGATACGCAGTATTTT
CASSLMGGGGDTQYF
>TRBD1|TRBV28|many|TRBJ2-7
TGTGCCAGCAGCCCACCGGGTTACAGGGGAAACTACGAGCAGTACTTC
CASSPPGYRGNYEQYF
>.|TRBV27|.|TRBJ2-7
TGTGCCAGCAGTTTGGGCCAGGGCTGGTACGAGCAGTACTTC
CASSLGQGWYEQYF
>TRBD2|TRBV9|.|TRBJ2-5
TGTGCCAGCAGCGTTCTAGCGGGGGGGCGAGAGACCCAGTACTTC
CASSVLAGGRETQYF
>TRBD2|TRBV6-1|.|TRBJ2-2
TGTGCCAGCACCTCGGCTAGCGGGGGGGCCGCGTCCGGGGAGCTGTTTTTT
CASTSASGGAASGELFF
>TRBD1|TRBV6-1|few|TRBJ1-5
TGTGCCAGCAGCAGGACAGGGAACAATCAGCCCCAGCATTTT
CASSRTGNNQPQHF
>TRBD1|TRBV27|many|TRBJ2-1
TGTGCCAGCAGTCCCGGGACAGGGACGAATGAGCAGTTCTTC
CASSPGTGTNEQFF
>.|TRBV20-1|many|TRBJ2-7
TGCAGTGCTAGACTACAGGAGCCCTACGAGCAGTACTTC
CSARLQEPYEQYF
>.|TRBV19|many|TRBJ2-7
TGTGCCAGTAGTATTGGCCGCCAAGTCTACGAGCAGTACTTC
CASSIGRQVYEQYF
>.|TRBV14|.|TRBJ1-2
TGTGCCAGCAGCCAAAGCCAGACCTATGGCTACACCTTC
CASSQSQTYGYTF